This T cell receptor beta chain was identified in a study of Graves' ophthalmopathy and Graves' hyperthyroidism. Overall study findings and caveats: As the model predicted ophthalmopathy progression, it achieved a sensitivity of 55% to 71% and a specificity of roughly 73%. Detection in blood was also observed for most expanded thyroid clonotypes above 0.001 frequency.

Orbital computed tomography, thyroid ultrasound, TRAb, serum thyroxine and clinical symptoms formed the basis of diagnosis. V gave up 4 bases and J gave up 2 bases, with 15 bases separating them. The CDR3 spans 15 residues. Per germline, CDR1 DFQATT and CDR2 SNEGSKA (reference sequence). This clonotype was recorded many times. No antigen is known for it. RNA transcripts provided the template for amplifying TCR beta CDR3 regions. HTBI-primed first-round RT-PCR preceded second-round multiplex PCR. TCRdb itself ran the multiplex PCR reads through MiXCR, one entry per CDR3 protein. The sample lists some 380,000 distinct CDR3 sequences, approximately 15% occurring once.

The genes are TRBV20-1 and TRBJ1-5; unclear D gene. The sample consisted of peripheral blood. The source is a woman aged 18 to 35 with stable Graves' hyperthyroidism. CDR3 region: CSATISFDGNQPQHF. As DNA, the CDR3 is TGCAGTGCTACTATCTCCTTCGACGGCAATCAGCCCCAGCATTTT.